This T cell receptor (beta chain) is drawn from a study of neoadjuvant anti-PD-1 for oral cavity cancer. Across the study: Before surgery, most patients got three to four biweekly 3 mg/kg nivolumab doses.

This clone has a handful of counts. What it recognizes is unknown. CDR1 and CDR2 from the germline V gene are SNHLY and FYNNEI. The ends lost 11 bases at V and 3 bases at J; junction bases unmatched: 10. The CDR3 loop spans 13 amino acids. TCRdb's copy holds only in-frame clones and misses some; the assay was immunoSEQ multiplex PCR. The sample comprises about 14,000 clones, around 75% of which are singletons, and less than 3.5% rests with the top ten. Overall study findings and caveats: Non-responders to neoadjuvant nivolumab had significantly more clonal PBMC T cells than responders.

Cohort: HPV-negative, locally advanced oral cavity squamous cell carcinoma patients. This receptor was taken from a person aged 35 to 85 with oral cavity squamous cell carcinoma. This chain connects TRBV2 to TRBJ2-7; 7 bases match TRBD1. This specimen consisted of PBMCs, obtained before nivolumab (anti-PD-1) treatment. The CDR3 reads CAAHRGQRYEQYF. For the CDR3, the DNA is TGTGCCGCCCATAGGGGACAGCGCTACGAGCAGTACTTC. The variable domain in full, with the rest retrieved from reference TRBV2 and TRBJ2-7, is EPEVTQTPSHQVTQMGQEVILRCVPISNHLYFYWYRQILGQKVEFLVSFYNNEISEKSEIFDDQFSVERPDGSNFTLKIRSTKLEDSAMYFCAAHRGQRYEQYFGPGTRLTVT.